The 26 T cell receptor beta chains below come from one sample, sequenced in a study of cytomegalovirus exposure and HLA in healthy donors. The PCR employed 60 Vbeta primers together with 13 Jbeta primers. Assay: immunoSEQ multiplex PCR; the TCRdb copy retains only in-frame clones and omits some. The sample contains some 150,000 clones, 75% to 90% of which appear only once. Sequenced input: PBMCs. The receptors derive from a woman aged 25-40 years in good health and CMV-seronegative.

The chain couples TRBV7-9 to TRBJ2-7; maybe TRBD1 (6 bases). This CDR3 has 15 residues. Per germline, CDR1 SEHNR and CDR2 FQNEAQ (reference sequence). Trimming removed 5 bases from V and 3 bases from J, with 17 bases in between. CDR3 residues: CASSEGSGTFYEQYF. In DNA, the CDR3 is TGTGCCAGCAGCGAGGGATCCGGGACATTCTACGAGCAGTACTTC.

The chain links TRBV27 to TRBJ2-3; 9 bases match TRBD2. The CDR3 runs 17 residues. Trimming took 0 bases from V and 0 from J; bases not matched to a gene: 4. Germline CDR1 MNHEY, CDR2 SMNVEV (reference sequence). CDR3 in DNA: TGTGCCAGCAGTTTATCGCGCCTAGCGGGAAGCACAGATACGCAGTATTTT. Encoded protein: CASSLSRLAGSTDTQYF.

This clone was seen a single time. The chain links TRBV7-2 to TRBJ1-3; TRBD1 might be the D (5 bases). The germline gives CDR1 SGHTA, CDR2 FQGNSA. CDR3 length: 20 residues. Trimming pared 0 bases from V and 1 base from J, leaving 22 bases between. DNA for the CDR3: TGTGCCAGCAGCTTAGCGGGAGGTCGACAGAGAGACTTTTCTGGAAACACCATATATTTT. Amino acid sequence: CASSLAGGRQRDFSGNTIYF. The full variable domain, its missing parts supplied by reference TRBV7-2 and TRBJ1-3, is GAGVSQSPSNKVTEKGKDVELRCDPISGHTALYWYRQSLGQGLEFLIYFQGNSAPDKSGLPSDRFSAERTGGSVSTLTIQRTQQEDSAVYLCASSLAGGRQRDFSGNTIYFGEGSWLTVV.

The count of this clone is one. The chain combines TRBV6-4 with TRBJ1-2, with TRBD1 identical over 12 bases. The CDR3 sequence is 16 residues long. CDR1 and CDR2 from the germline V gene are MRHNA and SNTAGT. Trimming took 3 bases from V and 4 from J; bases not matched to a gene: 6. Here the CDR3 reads CASSEGQGAGAYGYTF. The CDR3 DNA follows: TGTGCCAGCAGTGAGGGACAGGGGGCAGGAGCCTATGGCTACACCTTC.

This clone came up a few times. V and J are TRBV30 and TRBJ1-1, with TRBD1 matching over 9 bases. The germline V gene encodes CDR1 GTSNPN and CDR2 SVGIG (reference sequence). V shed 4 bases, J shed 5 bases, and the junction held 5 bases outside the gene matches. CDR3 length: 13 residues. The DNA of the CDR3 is TGTGCCTGGATTAACAGGGGGCGGACTGAAGCTTTCTTT. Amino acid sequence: CAWINRGRTEAFF.

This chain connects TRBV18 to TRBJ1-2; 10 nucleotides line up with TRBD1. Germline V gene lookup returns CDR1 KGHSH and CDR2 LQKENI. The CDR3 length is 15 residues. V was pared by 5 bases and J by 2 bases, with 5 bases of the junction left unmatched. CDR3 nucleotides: TGTGCCAGCTCAGCCGGGACAGGGGCGAACTATGGCTACACCTTC. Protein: CASSAGTGANYGYTF. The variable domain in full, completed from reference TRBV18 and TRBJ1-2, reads NAGVMQNPRHLVRRRGQEARLRCSPMKGHSHVYWYRQLPEEGLKFMVYLQKENIIDESGMPKERFSAEFPKEGPSILRIQQVVRGDSAAYFCASSAGTGANYGYTFGSGTRLTVV.

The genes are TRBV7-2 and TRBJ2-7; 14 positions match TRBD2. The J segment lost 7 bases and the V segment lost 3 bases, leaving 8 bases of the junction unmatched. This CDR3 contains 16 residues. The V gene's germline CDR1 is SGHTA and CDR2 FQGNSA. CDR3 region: CASSFSGLAGGLEQYF. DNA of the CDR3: TGTGCCAGCAGCTTTAGCGGACTAGCGGGAGGACTAGAGCAGTACTTC.

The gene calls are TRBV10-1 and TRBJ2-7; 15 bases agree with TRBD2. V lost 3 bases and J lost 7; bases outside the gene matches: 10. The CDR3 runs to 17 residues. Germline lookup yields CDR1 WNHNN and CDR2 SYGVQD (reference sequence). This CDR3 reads CASSDGLAGGPQREQYF. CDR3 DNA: TGCGCCAGCAGTGACGGACTAGCGGGAGGGCCCCAGAGGGAGCAGTACTTC.

CDR3 in amino acids: CASTATGLTGELFF. In nucleotides, the CDR3 is TGTGCCAGCACCGCGACAGGATTGACCGGGGAGCTGTTTTTT. This chain links TRBV2 with TRBJ2-2; D is possibly TRBD1 (6 bases). Germline V CDR1 and CDR2: SNHLY, FYNNEI. The CDR3 is 14 amino acids. V dropped 7 bases and J dropped 5 bases, with 14 bases sitting between them.

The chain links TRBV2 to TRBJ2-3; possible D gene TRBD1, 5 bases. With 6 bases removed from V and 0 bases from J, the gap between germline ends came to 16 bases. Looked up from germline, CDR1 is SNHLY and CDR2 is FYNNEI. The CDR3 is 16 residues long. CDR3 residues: CASRWTTLISTDTQYF. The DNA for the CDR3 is TGTGCCAGCAGATGGACAACCTTGATTAGCACAGATACGCAGTATTTT.

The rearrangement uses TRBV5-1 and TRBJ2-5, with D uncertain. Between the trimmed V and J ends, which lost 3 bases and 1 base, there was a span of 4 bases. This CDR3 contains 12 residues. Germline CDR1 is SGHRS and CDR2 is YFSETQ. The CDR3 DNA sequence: TGCGCCAGCAGCTACGGCCAAGAGACCCAGTACTTC. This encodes CASSYGQETQYF.

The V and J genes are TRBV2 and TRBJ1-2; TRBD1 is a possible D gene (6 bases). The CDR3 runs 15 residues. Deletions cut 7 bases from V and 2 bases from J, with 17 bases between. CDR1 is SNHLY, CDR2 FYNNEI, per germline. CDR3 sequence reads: CASNYGGQGNYGYTF. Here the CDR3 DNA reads TGTGCCAGCAATTATGGCGGGCAGGGGAACTATGGCTACACCTTC.

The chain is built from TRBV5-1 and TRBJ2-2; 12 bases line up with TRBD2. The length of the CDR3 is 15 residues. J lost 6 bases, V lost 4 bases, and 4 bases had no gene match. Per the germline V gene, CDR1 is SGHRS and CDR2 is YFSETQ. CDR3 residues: CASSPGLAGPGELFF. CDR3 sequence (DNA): TGCGCCAGCAGCCCCGGACTAGCGGGGCCCGGGGAGCTGTTTTTT. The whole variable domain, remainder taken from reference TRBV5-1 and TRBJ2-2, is KAGVTQTPRYLIKTRGQQVTLSCSPISGHRSVSWYQQTPGQGLQFLFEYFSETQRNKGNFPGRFSGRQFSNSRSEMNVSTLELGDSALYLCASSPGLAGPGELFFGEGSRLTVL.

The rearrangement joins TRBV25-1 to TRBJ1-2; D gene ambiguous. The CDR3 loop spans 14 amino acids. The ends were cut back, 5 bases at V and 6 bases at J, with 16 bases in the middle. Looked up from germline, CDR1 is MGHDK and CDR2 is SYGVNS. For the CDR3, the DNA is TGTGCCAGCAGTCGGAGAGAGACTCCCGATGGCTACACCTTC. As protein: CASSRRETPDGYTF.

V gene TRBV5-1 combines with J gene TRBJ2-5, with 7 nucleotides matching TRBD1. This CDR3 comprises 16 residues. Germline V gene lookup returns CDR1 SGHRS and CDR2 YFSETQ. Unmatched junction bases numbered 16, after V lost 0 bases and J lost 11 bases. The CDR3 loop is CASSLASYTGEEEQYF. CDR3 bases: TGCGCCAGCAGCTTGGCCTCATACACAGGGGAAGAGGAGCAGTACTTC.

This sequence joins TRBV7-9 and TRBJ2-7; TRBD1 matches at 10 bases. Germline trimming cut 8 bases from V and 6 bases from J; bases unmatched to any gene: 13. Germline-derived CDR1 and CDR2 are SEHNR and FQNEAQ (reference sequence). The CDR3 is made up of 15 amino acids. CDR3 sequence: CASRSTDRDRGEQYF. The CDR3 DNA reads TGTGCCAGCCGGAGTACTGACAGGGACAGGGGCGAGCAGTACTTC. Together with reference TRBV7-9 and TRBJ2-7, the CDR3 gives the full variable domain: DTGVSQNPRHKITKRGQNVTFRCDPISEHNRLYWYRQTLGQGPEFLTYFQNEAQLEKSRLLSDRFSAERPKGSFSTLEIQRTEQGDSAMYLCASRSTDRDRGEQYFGPGTRLTVT.

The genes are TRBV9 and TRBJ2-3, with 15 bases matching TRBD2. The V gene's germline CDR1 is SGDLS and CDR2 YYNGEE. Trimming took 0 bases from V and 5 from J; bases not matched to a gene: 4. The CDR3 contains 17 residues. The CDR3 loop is CASSVGGGLAGGDTQYF. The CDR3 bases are TGTGCCAGCAGCGTAGGGGGGGGACTAGCGGGAGGAGATACGCAGTATTTT.

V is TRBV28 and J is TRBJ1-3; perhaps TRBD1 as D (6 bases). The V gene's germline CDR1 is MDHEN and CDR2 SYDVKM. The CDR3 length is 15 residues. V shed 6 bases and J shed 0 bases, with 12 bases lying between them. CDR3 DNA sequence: TGTGCCAGCAGGAATACAGGGCCCTCTGGAAACACCATATATTTT. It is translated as CASRNTGPSGNTIYF. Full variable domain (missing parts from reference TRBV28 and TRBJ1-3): DVKVTQSSRYLVKRTGEKVFLECVQDMDHENMFWYRQDPGLGLRLIYFSYDVKMKEKGDIPEGYSVSREKKERFSLILESASTNQTSMYLCASRNTGPSGNTIYFGEGSWLTVV.

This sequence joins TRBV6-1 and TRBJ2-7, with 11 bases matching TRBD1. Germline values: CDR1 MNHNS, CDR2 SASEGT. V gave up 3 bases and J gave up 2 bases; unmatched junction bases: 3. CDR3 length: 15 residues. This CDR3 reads CASSEGTGGAYEQYF. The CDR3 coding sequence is TGTGCCAGCAGTGAGGGGACAGGGGGGGCCTACGAGCAGTACTTC.

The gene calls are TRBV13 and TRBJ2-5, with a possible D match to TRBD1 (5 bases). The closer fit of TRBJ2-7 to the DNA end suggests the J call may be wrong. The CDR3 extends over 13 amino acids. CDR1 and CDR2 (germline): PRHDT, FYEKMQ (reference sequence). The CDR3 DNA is TGTGCCAGCAGCTTAGTAGACAGCTACGAGCAGTACTTC. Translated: CASSLVDSYEQYF.

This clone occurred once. DNA for the CDR3: TGTGCCAGCAGCTTAGATGGGGGCAGGGAGACCCAGTACTTC. Its protein is CASSLDGGRETQYF. This chain connects TRBV7-2 to TRBJ2-5, with D perhaps matching TRBD1 (6 bases). The CDR3 runs 14 residues. The ends were cut back, 1 base at V and 5 bases at J, with 11 bases in the middle. CDR1 and CDR2 (germline): SGHTA, FQGNSA.

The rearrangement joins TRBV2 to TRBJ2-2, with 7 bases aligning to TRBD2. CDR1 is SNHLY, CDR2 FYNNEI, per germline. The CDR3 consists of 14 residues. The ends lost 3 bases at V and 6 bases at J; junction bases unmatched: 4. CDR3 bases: TGTGCCAGCAGTGAGCGGGGAGGGCCCGGGGAGCTGTTTTTT. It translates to CASSERGGPGELFF.

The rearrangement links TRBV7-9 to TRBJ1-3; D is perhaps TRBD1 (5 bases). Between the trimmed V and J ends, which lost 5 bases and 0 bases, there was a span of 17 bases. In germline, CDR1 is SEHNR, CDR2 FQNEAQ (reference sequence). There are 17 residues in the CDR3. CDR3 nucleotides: TGTGCCAGCAGCCCACCCAGGGCAGGGAACTCTGGAAACACCATATATTTT. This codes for CASSPPRAGNSGNTIYF.

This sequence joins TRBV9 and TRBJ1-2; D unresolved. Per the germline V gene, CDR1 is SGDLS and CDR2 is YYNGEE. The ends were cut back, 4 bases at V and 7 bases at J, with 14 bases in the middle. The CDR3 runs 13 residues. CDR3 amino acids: CASSRTLSGGYTF. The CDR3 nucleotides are TGTGCCAGCAGCCGGACCCTAAGCGGTGGCTACACCTTC.

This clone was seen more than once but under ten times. CDR3 protein: CASSMGQSSYEQYF. CDR3 nucleotides: TGTGCCAGCAGTATGGGACAGAGCTCCTACGAGCAGTACTTC. V and J are TRBV6-5 and TRBJ2-7; the match to TRBD1 covers 7 bases. The CDR3 runs to 14 residues. V lost 5 bases to trimming and J lost 0 bases; unmatched junction nucleotides: 4. Germline loops: CDR1 MNHEY, CDR2 SVGAGI.

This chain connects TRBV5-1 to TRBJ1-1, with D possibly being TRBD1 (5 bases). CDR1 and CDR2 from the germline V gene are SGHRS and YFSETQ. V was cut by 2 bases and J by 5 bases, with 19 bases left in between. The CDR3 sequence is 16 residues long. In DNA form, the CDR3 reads TGCGCCAGCAGCTTTGGTTCGACAGCGGGTAGGACTGAAGCTTTCTTT. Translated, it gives CASSFGSTAGRTEAFF.